This T cell receptor (beta chain) was found in a study of cytomegalovirus exposure and HLA in healthy donors. Points from the study as a whole: A few CMV-associated chains proved CMV antigen-specific in vitro.

Germline V gene sequence: CDR1 SNHLY, CDR2 FYNNEI. V dropped 7 bases and J dropped 0 bases, with 21 bases sitting between them. CDR3 length equals 17 residues. PCR used 60 Vbeta primers and 13 Jbeta primers. Using immunoSEQ multiplex PCR, the repertoire was profiled, and TCRdb retains in-frame clones only, with some absent. The table lists about 130,000 clones, roughly 88% of them singletons, with under 3% in the top ten. This clone showed up just once. Its antigen is as yet unknown. Sequenced sample: PBMCs. The receptor was derived from a woman under 30 in good health and CMV-seropositive. The rearrangement joins TRBV2 to TRBJ1-1; D possibly corresponds to TRBD1 (6 bases). The CDR3 nucleotides read TGTGCCAGCATTGAGGACAGCTTAACCCCCTTGAACACTGAAGCTTTCTTT. Translated: CASIEDSLTPLNTEAFF.